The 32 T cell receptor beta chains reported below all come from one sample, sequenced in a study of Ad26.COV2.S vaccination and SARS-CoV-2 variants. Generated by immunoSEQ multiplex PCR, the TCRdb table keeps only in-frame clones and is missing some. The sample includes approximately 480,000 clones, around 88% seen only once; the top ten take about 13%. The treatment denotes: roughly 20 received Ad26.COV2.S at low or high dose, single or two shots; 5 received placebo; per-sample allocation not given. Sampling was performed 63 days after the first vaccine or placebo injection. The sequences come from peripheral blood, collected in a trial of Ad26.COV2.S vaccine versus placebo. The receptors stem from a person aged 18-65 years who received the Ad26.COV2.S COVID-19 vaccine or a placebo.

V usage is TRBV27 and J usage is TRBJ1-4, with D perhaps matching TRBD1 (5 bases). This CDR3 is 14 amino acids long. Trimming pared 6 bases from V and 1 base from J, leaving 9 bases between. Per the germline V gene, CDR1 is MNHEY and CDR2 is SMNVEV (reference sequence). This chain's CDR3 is CASRTQGTNEKLFF. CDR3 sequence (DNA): TGTGCCAGCAGGACGCAGGGAACTAATGAAAAACTGTTTTTT.

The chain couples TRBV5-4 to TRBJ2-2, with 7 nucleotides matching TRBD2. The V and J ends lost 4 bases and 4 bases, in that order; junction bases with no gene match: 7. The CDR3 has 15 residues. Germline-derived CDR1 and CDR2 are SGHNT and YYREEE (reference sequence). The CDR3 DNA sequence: TGTGCCAGCAGCCCCAGGGAGGGGAGCACCGGGGAGCTGTTTTTT. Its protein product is CASSPREGSTGELFF.

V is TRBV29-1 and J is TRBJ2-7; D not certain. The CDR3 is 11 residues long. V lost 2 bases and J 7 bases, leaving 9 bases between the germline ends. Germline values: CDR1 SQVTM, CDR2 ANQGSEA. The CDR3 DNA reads TGCAGCGTTGAAACTGGAGAGGAGCAGTACTTC. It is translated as CSVETGEEQYF.

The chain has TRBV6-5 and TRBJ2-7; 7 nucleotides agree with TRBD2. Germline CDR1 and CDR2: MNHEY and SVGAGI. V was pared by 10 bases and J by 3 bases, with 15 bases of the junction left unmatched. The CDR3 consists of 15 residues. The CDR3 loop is CATSRGGVIVYEQYF. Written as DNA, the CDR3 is TGTGCCACTTCGCGGGGAGGGGTCATCGTCTACGAGCAGTACTTC.

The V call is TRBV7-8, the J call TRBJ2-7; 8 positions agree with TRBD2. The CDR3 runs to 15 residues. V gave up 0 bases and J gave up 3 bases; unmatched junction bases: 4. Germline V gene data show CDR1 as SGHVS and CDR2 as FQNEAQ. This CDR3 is CASSLAEAGVYEQYF. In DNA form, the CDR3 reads TGTGCCAGCAGCTTAGCCGAAGCGGGAGTCTACGAGCAGTACTTC.

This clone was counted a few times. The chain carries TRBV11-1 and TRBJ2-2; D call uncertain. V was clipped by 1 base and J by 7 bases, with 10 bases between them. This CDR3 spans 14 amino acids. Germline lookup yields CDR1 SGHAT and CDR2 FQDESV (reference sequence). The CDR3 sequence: CASSLGLVGGELFF. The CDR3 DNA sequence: TGTGCCAGCAGCTTAGGTCTGGTAGGCGGGGAGCTGTTTTTT.

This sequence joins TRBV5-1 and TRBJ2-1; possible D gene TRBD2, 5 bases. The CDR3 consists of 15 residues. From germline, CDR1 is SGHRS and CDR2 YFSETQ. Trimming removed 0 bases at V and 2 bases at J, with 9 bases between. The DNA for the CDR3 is TGCGCCAGCAGCTTGGAGGACTCACCCTACAATGAGCAGTTCTTC. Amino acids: CASSLEDSPYNEQFF.

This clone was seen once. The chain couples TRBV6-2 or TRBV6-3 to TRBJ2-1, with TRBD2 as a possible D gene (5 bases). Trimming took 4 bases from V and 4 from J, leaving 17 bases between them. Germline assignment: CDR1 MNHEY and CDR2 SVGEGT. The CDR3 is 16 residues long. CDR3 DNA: TGTGCCAGCAGTTCTATGGGTGGGAGTGGTTACAATGAGCAGTTCTTC. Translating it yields CASSSMGGSGYNEQFF.

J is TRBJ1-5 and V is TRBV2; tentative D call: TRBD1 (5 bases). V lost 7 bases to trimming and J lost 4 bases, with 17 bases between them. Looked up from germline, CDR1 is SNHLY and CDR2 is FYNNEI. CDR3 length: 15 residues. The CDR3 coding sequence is TGTGCCAGCACCTTGATGGGGGTTCGGAATCAGCCCCAGCATTTT. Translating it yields CASTLMGVRNQPQHF.

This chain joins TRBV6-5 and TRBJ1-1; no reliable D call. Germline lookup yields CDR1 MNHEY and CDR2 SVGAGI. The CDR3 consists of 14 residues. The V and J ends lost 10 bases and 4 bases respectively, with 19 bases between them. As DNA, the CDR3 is TGTGCCACCATTATGAACCCCAGTGGCACTGAAGCTTTCTTT. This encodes CATIMNPSGTEAFF.

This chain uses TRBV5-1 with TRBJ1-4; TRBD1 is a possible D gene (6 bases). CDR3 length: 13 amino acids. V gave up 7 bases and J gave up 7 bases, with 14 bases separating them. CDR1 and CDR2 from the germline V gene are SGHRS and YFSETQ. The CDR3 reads CASGNRVGEKLFF. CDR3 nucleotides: TGCGCCAGCGGCAACAGGGTGGGTGAAAAACTGTTTTTT.

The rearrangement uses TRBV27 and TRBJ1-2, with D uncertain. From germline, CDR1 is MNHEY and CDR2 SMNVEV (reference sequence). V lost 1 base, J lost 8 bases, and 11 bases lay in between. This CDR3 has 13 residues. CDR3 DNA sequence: TGTGCCAGCAGTTTATTCCCCCGGTGGGGCTACACCTTC. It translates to CASSLFPRWGYTF.

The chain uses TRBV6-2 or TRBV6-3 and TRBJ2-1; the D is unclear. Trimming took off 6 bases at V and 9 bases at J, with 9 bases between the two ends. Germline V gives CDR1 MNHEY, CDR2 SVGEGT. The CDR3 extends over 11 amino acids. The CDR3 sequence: CASSTAGEQFF. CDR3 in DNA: TGTGCCAGCAGCACCGCCGGTGAGCAGTTCTTC.

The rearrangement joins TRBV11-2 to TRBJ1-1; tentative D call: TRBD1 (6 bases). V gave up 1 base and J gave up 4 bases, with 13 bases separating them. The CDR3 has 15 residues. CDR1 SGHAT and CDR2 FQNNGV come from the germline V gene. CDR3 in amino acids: CASSLVFRGGTEAFF. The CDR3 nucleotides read TGTGCCAGCAGCTTAGTTTTCCGAGGGGGCACTGAAGCTTTCTTT. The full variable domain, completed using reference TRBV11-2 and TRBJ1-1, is EAGVAQSPRYKIIEKRQSVAFWCNPISGHATLYWYQQILGQGPKLLIQFQNNGVVDDSQLPKDRFSAERLKGVDSTLKIQPAKLEDSAVYLCASSLVFRGGTEAFFGQGTRLTVV.

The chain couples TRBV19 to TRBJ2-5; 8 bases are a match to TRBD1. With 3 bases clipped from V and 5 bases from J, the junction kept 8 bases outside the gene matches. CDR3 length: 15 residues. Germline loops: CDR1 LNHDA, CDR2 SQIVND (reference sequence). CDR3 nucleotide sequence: TGTGCCAGTAGTATTGGGGCAGGGGGCGCGGAGACCCAGTACTTC. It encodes CASSIGAGGAETQYF.

CDR3 nucleotides: TGTGCCAGCTCACCTGGAGCCGGGGTTTGGCCCCAGCATTTT. Encoded protein: CASSPGAGVWPQHF. The rearrangement uses TRBV18 and TRBJ1-5; unclear D gene. The germline V gene has CDR1 KGHSH and CDR2 LQKENI. V shed 3 bases and J shed 9 bases, with 15 bases lying between them. The CDR3 is 14 amino acids.

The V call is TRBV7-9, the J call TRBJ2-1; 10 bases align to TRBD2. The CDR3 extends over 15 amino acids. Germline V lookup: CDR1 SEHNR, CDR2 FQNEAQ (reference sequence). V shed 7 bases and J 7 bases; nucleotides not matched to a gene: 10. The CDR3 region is CASTSAGGPRNEQFF. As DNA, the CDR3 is TGTGCCAGCACCTCAGCGGGAGGGCCGCGGAATGAGCAGTTCTTC.

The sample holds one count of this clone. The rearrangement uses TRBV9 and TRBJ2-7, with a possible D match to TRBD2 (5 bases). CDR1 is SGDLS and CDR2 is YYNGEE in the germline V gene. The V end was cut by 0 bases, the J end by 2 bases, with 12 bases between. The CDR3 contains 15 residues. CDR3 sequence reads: CASSVGGALAYEQYF. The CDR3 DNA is TGTGCCAGCAGCGTAGGGGGAGCCCTCGCCTACGAGCAGTACTTC.

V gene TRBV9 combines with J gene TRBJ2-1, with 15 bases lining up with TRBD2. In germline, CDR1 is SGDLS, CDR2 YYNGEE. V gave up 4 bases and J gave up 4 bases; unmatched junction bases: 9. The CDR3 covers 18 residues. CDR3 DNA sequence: TGTGCCAGCAGCATTGGACTAGCGGGAGGGTCCATTTACAATGAGCAGTTCTTC. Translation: CASSIGLAGGSIYNEQFF.

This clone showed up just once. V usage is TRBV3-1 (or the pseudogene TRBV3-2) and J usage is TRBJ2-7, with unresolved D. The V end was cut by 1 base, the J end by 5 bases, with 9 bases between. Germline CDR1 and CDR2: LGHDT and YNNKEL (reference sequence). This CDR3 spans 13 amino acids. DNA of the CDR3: TGTGCCAGCAGCCAAGTGGCGGCCCACGAGCAGTACTTC. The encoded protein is CASSQVAAHEQYF.

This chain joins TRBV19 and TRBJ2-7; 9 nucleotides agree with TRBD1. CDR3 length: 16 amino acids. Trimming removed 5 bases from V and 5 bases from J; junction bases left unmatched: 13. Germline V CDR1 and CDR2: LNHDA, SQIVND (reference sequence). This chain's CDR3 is CASSSKNRDRVNEQYF. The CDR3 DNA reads TGTGCCAGTAGTTCGAAAAACCGGGACAGGGTTAACGAGCAGTACTTC.

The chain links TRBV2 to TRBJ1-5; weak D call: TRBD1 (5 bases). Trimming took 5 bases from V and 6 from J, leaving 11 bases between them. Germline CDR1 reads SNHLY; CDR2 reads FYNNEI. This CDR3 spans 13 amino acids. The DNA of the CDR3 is TGTGCCAGCAGTTCAGGGTACGGTCAGCCCCAGCATTTT. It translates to CASSSGYGQPQHF. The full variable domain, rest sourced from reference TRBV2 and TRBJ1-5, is EPEVTQTPSHQVTQMGQEVILRCVPISNHLYFYWYRQILGQKVEFLVSFYNNEISEKSEIFDDQFSVERPDGSNFTLKIRSTKLEDSAMYFCASSSGYGQPQHFGDGTRLSIL.

This CDR3 is CASSLDARSEAFF. The CDR3 DNA sequence: TGTGCCAGCAGCTTGGACGCCAGGTCTGAAGCTTTCTTT. The rearrangement links TRBV5-4 to TRBJ1-1; D gene uncertain. Germline CDR1 reads SGHNT; CDR2 reads YYREEE (reference sequence). The V end lost 0 bases, the J end lost 6 bases, and 9 bases lay between the germline ends. The CDR3 length is 13 residues.

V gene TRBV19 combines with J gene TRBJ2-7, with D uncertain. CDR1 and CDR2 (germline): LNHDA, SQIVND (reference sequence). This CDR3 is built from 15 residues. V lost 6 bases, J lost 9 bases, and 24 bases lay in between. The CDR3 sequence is CASRIRDSPTTGQYF. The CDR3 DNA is TGTGCCAGTAGGATCCGAGATTCCCCTACTACGGGGCAGTACTTC.

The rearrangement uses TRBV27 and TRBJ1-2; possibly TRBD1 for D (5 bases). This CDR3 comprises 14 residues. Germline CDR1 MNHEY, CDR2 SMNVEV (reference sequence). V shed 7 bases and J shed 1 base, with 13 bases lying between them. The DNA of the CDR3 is TGTGCCAGCACCGCCGTGGGGGGTAACTATGGCTACACCTTC. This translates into CASTAVGGNYGYTF.

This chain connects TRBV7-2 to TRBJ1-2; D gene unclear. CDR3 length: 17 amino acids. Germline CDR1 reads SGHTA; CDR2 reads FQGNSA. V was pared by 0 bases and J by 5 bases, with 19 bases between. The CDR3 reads CASSLARGQPTGYGYTF. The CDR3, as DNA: TGTGCCAGCAGCTTAGCGCGCGGGCAGCCAACGGGATATGGCTACACCTTC. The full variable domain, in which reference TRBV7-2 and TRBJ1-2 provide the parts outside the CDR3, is GAGVSQSPSNKVTEKGKDVELRCDPISGHTALYWYRQSLGQGLEFLIYFQGNSAPDKSGLPSDRFSAERTGGSVSTLTIQRTQQEDSAVYLCASSLARGQPTGYGYTFGSGTRLTVV.

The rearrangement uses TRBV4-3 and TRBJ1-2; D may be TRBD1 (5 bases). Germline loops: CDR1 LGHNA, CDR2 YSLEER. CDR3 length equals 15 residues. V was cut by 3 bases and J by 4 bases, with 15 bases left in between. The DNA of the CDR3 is TGCGCCAGCAGCCAGACGTGGGGCGAGGTCTATGGCTACACCTTC. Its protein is CASSQTWGEVYGYTF.

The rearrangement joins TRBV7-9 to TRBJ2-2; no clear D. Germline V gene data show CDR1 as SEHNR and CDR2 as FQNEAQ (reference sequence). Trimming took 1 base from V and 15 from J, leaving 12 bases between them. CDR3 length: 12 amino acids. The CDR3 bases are TGTGCCAGCAGCTTAGGGTTCACCCGGTTGTTTTTT. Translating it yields CASSLGFTRLFF.

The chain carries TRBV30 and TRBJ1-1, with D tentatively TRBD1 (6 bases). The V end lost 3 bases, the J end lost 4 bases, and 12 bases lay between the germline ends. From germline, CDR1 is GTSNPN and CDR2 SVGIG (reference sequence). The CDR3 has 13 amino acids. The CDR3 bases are TGTGCCTGGAGCGACGGAGGGGGCACTGAAGCTTTCTTT. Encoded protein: CAWSDGGGTEAFF.

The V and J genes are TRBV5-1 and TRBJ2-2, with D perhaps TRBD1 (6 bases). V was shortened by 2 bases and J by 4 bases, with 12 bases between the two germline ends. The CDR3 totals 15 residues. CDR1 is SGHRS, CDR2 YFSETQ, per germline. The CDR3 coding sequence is TGCGCCAGCAGCTTTAACAGGGAAAGCACCGGGGAGCTGTTTTTT. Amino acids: CASSFNRESTGELFF. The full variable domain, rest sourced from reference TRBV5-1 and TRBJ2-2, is KAGVTQTPRYLIKTRGQQVTLSCSPISGHRSVSWYQQTPGQGLQFLFEYFSETQRNKGNFPGRFSGRQFSNSRSEMNVSTLELGDSALYLCASSFNRESTGELFFGEGSRLTVL.

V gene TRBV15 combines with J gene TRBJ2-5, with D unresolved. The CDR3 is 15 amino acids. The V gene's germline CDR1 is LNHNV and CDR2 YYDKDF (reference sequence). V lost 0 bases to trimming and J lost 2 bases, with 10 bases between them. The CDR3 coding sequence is TGTGCCACCAGCAGAGAATCAGTAGTACAAGAGACCCAGTACTTC. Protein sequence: CATSRESVVQETQYF.

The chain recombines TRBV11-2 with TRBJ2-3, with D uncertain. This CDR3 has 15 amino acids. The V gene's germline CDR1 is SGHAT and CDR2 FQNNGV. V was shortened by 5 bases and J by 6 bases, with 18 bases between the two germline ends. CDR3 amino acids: CASSLLRNAGDTQYF. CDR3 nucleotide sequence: TGTGCCAGCAGCCTCCTTAGAAACGCCGGGGATACGCAGTATTTT.